This T cell receptor (beta chain) comes out of a study of CD8 T cells in Susac syndrome. CDR1 MNHEY and CDR2 SMNVEV come from the germline V gene (reference sequence). CDR3 size: 17 residues. An input of about 0.45 to 1 ug of RNA was subjected to reverse transcription using random hexamers. TCRdb redid the calling of the immunoSEQ multiplex PCR reads with MiXCR, one entry per CDR3 protein. The sample holds 20,000 or so distinct CDR3 sequences; approximately 95% are singletons and the top ten take 0.2% to 0.3%. Details on this clonotype: A junction boundary mismatches the germline segment, possibly from a read error.

The chain couples TRBV27 to TRBJ2-1, with D possibly being TRBD2 (5 bases). Sequencing input: CD8+ T cells from PBMCs. This sequence originates from a human donor in good health. Here the CDR3 reads CASSSGSRGRIYNGQFF. CDR3 sequence (DNA): TGTGCCAGCAGTTCGGGGAGTCGAGGTCGGATCTACAATGGGCAGTTCTTC.